This T cell receptor (beta chain) was recovered during a study of OX40 agonist ivuxolimab in advanced cancers. Findings and limits, study-wide: In CD8+ T cells, expanded clones were on average more numerous than in CD4+.

Measured with immunoSEQ multiplex PCR; TCRdb has only the in-frame clones, and not every one. The table records some 37,000 clones, approximately 82% of them present only once. This clone has only one observation. Its cognate antigen is unknown. Blood sampling took place at baseline, cycle 4 day 1, and cycle 7 day 1. The germline V gene has CDR1 SGHVS and CDR2 FQNEAQ. The CDR3 is 15 residues long. V lost 5 bases and J lost 12; bases outside the gene matches: 13. Sequencing was performed on CD4+ or CD8+ T cells sorted from blood, taken in a trial of the OX40 agonist ivuxolimab. The rearrangement joins TRBV7-8 to TRBJ1-4, with TRBD1 matching over 9 bases. This receptor was identified in an adult with an advanced solid tumor such as melanoma, head and neck, liver or kidney cancer. The CDR3 sequence is CASSPGTGFVEELFF. The DNA of the CDR3 is TGTGCCAGCAGCCCCGGGACAGGGTTCGTGGAAGAACTGTTTTTT. Full variable domain (missing parts from reference TRBV7-8 and TRBJ1-4): GAGVSQSPRYKVAKRGQDVALRCDPISGHVSLFWYQQALGQGPEFLTYFQNEAQLDKSGLPSDRFFAERPEGSVSTLKIQRTQQEDSAVYLCASSPGTGFVEELFFGSGTQLSVL.